The clone carrying this TCR beta chain was counted between two and nine times. Its specificity is unknown. These data come from a study of T-cell reconstitution after alpha-beta-depleted transplantation in children. Study-wide points: At the one-year point after transplant, T-cell counts and TCRbeta diversity were found to come mostly from T cells that had been newly produced. Expanded graft clones, several hundred of them, were reportedly the source of alpha-beta T cells about two months after transplant. Surviving recipient T cells and thymic progenitors produced the high day-60 TCRbeta diversity seen in some patients.

Trimming removed 6 bases at V and 10 bases at J, with 13 bases between. CDR1 is SNHLY, CDR2 FYNNEI, per germline. This CDR3 contains 12 residues. This sample's TCRbeta library carried unique molecular identifier barcodes. In TCRdb, the PCR reads were re-called with MiXCR into one record per CDR3 protein. The sample shows some 830,000 distinct CDR3 sequences, about 16% of them seen only once. Sequences were derived from PBMCs, mostly from graft donor cells, sampled 360 days after TCRalphabeta/CD19-depleted stem cell transplant. This TCR came from a male patient between 10 and 17 years old who had a stem cell transplant for acute lymphoblastic leukemia, so the T cells may come from the graft donor. The V and J genes are TRBV2 and TRBJ2-1; D is uncertain. Written as DNA, the CDR3 is TGTGCCAGCAGATTCCCCTATGAGGAGCAGTTCTTC. It specifies CASRFPYEEQFF.